The 15 T cell receptor beta chains presented below share a single source sample, sequenced in a study of cytomegalovirus exposure and HLA in healthy donors. With 60 Vbeta and 13 Jbeta primers, the PCR was carried out. Libraries were prepared by immunoSEQ multiplex PCR; TCRdb keeps only in-frame clonotypes and omits some of them. The sample contains about 130,000 clones, around 76% of which appear only once. Material for sequencing was PBMCs. The receptors derive from a male donor in good health and CMV-seronegative.

This chain's CDR3 is CATTGMNTEAFF. The CDR3 bases are TGTGCCACCACAGGGATGAACACTGAAGCTTTCTTT. The chain has TRBV19 and TRBJ1-1; D perhaps matches TRBD1 (6 bases). Trimming pared 10 bases from V and 0 bases from J, leaving 9 bases between. Germline V gene lookup returns CDR1 LNHDA and CDR2 SQIVND (reference sequence). The CDR3 sequence is 12 residues long.

This clone was observed a handful of times. The chain joins TRBV7-9 to TRBJ2-7; D is perhaps TRBD1 (5 bases). The CDR3 is 15 residues long. CDR1 and CDR2 (germline): SEHNR, FQNEAQ (reference sequence). Trimming pared 1 base from V and 4 bases from J, leaving 14 bases between. The CDR3 is CASSLVRQGQYEQYF. The CDR3 DNA is TGTGCCAGCAGCTTAGTGCGGCAGGGCCAATACGAGCAGTACTTC.

This clone was detected only once. J is TRBJ2-1 and V is TRBV9, with D tentatively TRBD2 (5 bases). Trimming took off 0 bases at V and 9 bases at J, with 13 bases between the two ends. Per germline, CDR1 SGDLS and CDR2 YYNGEE. This CDR3 region has 14 residues. CDR3 loop: CASSVGPERTEQFF. For the CDR3, the DNA is TGTGCCAGCAGCGTAGGTCCGGAGCGGACTGAGCAGTTCTTC.

This clone showed up just a few times. This chain connects TRBV5-1 to TRBJ2-3; TRBD2 agrees at 11 bases. The V gene's germline CDR1 is SGHRS and CDR2 YFSETQ. The V and J ends lost 1 base and 5 bases, in that order; junction bases with no gene match: 3. This CDR3 spans 15 amino acids. CDR3 sequence: CASSLSSGGRDTQYF. The CDR3 DNA reads TGCGCCAGCAGCTTGTCTAGCGGGGGGCGAGATACGCAGTATTTT. The full variable domain, with the rest looked up from reference TRBV5-1 and TRBJ2-3, is KAGVTQTPRYLIKTRGQQVTLSCSPISGHRSVSWYQQTPGQGLQFLFEYFSETQRNKGNFPGRFSGRQFSNSRSEMNVSTLELGDSALYLCASSLSSGGRDTQYFGPGTRLTVL.

The J gene is TRBJ1-1, the V gene TRBV27; D is undetermined. The germline gives CDR1 MNHEY, CDR2 SMNVEV (reference sequence). The length of the CDR3 is 13 residues. V was cut by 1 base and J by 1 base, with 4 bases left in between. CDR3 in amino acids: CASSLYGNTEAFF. CDR3 bases: TGTGCCAGCAGTTTATACGGGAACACTGAAGCTTTCTTT.

The V gene is TRBV29-1, the J gene TRBJ1-1; the D is unclear. This CDR3 has 14 amino acids. With 1 base removed from V and 7 bases from J, the gap between germline ends came to 16 bases. Germline CDR1 and CDR2: SQVTM and ANQGSEA. The CDR3 nucleotides read TGCAGCGTTGAAGTAGGGAGGGTCGGTGGTGAAGCTTTCTTT. Its protein is CSVEVGRVGGEAFF.

The chain employs TRBV7-2 and TRBJ1-1; D is undetermined. Germline V lookup: CDR1 SGHTA, CDR2 FQGNSA. The CDR3 is made up of 16 amino acids. V lost 4 bases and J lost 2, with 17 bases in between. The CDR3 loop reads CASSSLTFIENTEAFF. CDR3 DNA: TGTGCCAGCAGCTCTTTGACTTTTATTGAAAACACTGAAGCTTTCTTT.

The chain links TRBV5-4 to TRBJ2-5; 7 bases agree with TRBD1. V trimming: 0 bases; J trimming: 5 bases; junction bases outside the gene matches: 4. The CDR3 extends over 14 amino acids. Per the germline V gene, CDR1 is SGHNT and CDR2 is YYREEE (reference sequence). The CDR3 loop reads CASSLETGLETQYF. As DNA, the CDR3 is TGTGCCAGCAGCTTGGAGACAGGGTTGGAGACCCAGTACTTC.

This clone was seen only a few times. The J gene is TRBJ2-1, the V gene TRBV7-2, with D possibly TRBD2 on 6 matching bases. Trimming took off 6 bases at V and 8 bases at J, with 20 bases between the two ends. Germline loops: CDR1 SGHTA, CDR2 FQGNSA. This CDR3 has 15 residues. The CDR3 reads CASSGTGVSLDEQFF. The CDR3 region has the DNA TGTGCCAGCAGTGGGACGGGAGTCTCACTCGATGAGCAGTTCTTC.

The V call is TRBV28, the J call TRBJ1-5; no definite D call. V shed 2 bases and J shed 6 bases, with 11 bases lying between them. Germline-derived CDR1 and CDR2 are MDHEN and SYDVKM. This CDR3 has 14 residues. CDR3 sequence: CASSLTVVGQPQHF. DNA of the CDR3: TGTGCCAGCAGTTTAACGGTGGTCGGTCAGCCCCAGCATTTT.

This clone was recorded once. V gene TRBV4-3 combines with J gene TRBJ2-4; 8 bases agree with TRBD2. V shed 4 bases, J shed 2 bases, and the junction held 7 bases outside the gene matches. The germline V gene encodes CDR1 LGHNA and CDR2 YSLEER. The CDR3 spans 16 residues. The CDR3 region is CASSPTSDLPKNIQYF. In nucleotides, the CDR3 is TGCGCCAGCAGCCCGACTAGCGACTTACCCAAAAACATTCAGTACTTC.

The rearrangement uses TRBV27 and TRBJ1-5; 7 bases match TRBD1. CDR3 length: 12 residues. Germline V gene data show CDR1 as MNHEY and CDR2 as SMNVEV (reference sequence). J was trimmed by 5 bases and V by 5 bases; bases with no gene match: 0. DNA for the CDR3: TGTGCCAGCAGTACAGGGGATCAGCCCCAGCATTTT. Translated, it gives CASSTGDQPQHF.

V gene TRBV30 combines with J gene TRBJ1-1, with D perhaps TRBD1 (6 bases). The ends were cut back, 4 bases at V and 5 bases at J, with 20 bases in the middle. The germline V gene has CDR1 GTSNPN and CDR2 SVGIG (reference sequence). This CDR3 is 15 amino acids long. DNA of the CDR3: TGTGCCTGGAAACGGTGGAGGACAGAGCCTACTGAAGCTTTCTTT. Encoded protein: CAWKRWRTEPTEAFF.

The chain links TRBV28 to TRBJ2-3, with TRBD2 identical over 12 bases. Germline CDR1 is MDHEN and CDR2 is SYDVKM. This CDR3 is built from 15 residues. Trimming removed 4 bases from V and 5 bases from J; junction bases left unmatched: 4. The CDR3 region is CASSSTSGRGDTQYF. CDR3 DNA sequence: TGTGCCAGCAGTTCGACTAGCGGGAGAGGAGATACGCAGTATTTT.

This rearrangement joins TRBV6-1 to TRBJ2-5; weak D call: TRBD2 (5 bases). Trimming removed 7 bases at V and 4 bases at J, with 10 bases between. Germline V gene sequence: CDR1 MNHNS, CDR2 SASEGT. The CDR3 loop spans 12 amino acids. This CDR3 reads CASTTGRETQYF. The CDR3 DNA reads as TGTGCCAGCACTACGGGGAGAGAGACCCAGTACTTC.